The rows below give T cell receptor beta chains drawn from one sample of a study of Graves' ophthalmopathy and Graves' hyperthyroidism. TCRdb independently ran MiXCR on the multiplex PCR reads; one entry per CDR3 protein. Among about 480,000 distinct CDR3 sequences listed, 14% were seen once. The source material was blood. The receptor source for this set is a woman aged 25 to 39 with Graves' ophthalmopathy. Both conserved end residues are part of each CDR3. D genes are given only for firm matches. The size entry is marked missing in some rows and otherwise reads once, few, many or a size class.

V	size	D	J	CDR3	DNA
TRBV2	many	TRBD1	TRBJ2-2	CASNRDRYSGELFF	TGTGCCAGTAACCGGGACAGATATAGCGGGGAGCTGTTTTTT
TRBV2	few	TRBD1	TRBJ1-2	CASPGQGGGYTF	TGTGCCAGCCCGGGACAGGGAGGCGGCTACACCTTC
TRBV6-1	many	TRBD1	TRBJ1-2	CASRGQGLYGYTF	TGTGCCAGCAGAGGACAGGGCCTCTATGGCTACACCTTC
TRBV19	.	.	TRBJ1-2	CASSIDRTNGYTF	TGTGCCAGTAGTATAGACCGGACCAATGGCTACACCTTC
TRBV6-2/TRBV6-3	.	TRBD2	TRBJ2-2	CASSYPLLTSGGATGELFF	TGTGCCAGCAGTTACCCCCTTCTGACTAGCGGGGGGGCTACCGGGGAGCTGTTTTTT
TRBV25-1	many	.	TRBJ1-3	CASSGTYPIHPNTIYF	TGTGCCAGCAGTGGGACGTACCCTATTCATCCAAACACCATATATTTT
TRBV28	.	.	TRBJ2-5	CATRETETQYF	TGTGCCACTCGGGAGACGGAGACCCAGTACTTC
TRBV6-1	.	.	TRBJ2-5	CASSELGRETQYF	TGTGCCAGCAGTGAGTTGGGGCGGGAGACCCAGTACTTC
TRBV4-1	many	TRBD2	TRBJ2-5	CASSQGVAGRQETQYF	TGCGCCAGCAGCCAAGGAGTAGCGGGACGCCAAGAGACCCAGTACTTC
TRBV5-6	.	.	TRBJ1-1	CASSLGDPKNTEAFF	TGTGCCAGCAGCCTAGGGGACCCTAAGAACACTGAAGCTTTCTTT
TRBV29-1	many	TRBD2	TRBJ2-7	CSVGLAGLYEQYF	TGCAGCGTTGGGCTAGCGGGACTCTACGAGCAGTACTTC
TRBV15	many	.	TRBJ2-5	CATSRVMGSQETQYF	TGTGCCACCAGCAGAGTAATGGGCAGCCAAGAGACCCAGTACTTC
TRBV7-9	many	.	TRBJ1-1	CASSLAGAITSEAFF	TGTGCCAGCAGCTTAGCAGGGGCGATTACCTCTGAAGCTTTCTTT
TRBV5-1	few	TRBD2	TRBJ2-5	CASSLRASGDLGETQYF	TGCGCCAGCAGCCTGAGGGCTAGCGGGGATCTTGGAGAGACCCAGTACTTC
TRBV11-3	many	.	TRBJ2-7	CASSLEGGTGYEQYF	TGTGCCAGCAGCTTAGAAGGAGGGACGGGCTACGAGCAGTACTTC
TRBV9	many	.	TRBJ2-2	CASSVATGELFF	TGTGCCAGCAGCGTAGCTACCGGGGAGCTGTTTTTT
TRBV6-5	many	TRBD1	TRBJ2-5	CASSSKDRGTKETQYF	TGTGCCAGCAGTTCCAAGGACAGGGGGACTAAAGAGACCCAGTACTTC
TRBV5-1	many	.	TRBJ2-4	CASSPRTGRGIKYF	TGCGCCAGCAGCCCTAGGACAGGGAGGGGCATTAAGTACTTC
TRBV4-1	.	TRBD1	TRBJ1-2	CASRPGQGRNYGYTF	TGCGCCAGCAGACCGGGACAGGGGCGGAACTATGGCTACACCTTC
TRBV6-5	many	.	TRBJ2-2	CASSYNGELFF	TGTGCCAGCAGTTATAACGGGGAGCTGTTTTTT
TRBV12-3/TRBV12-4	many	.	TRBJ2-7	CASSPPRDLSYEQYF	TGTGCCAGCAGTCCCCCAAGGGATCTCTCCTACGAGCAGTACTTC
TRBV6-5	.	.	TRBJ2-5	CASSYFQGSEGETQYF	TGTGCCAGCAGTTACTTCCAGGGTTCGGAGGGAGAGACCCAGTACTTC
TRBV6-5	many	TRBD2	TRBJ2-5	CASSYGGRAVETQYF	TGTGCCAGCAGTTACGGCGGGAGGGCCGTGGAGACCCAGTACTTC
TRBV6-5	many	.	TRBJ1-1	CASSYVHYSNTEAFF	TGTGCCAGCAGTTACGTCCATTACTCGAACACTGAAGCTTTCTTT
TRBV19	many	TRBD1	TRBJ1-6	CATRPDRGLYSPLHF	TGTGCCACTAGACCGGACAGGGGGCTCTATTCACCCCTCCACTTT
TRBV7-8	.	.	TRBJ2-7	CASSLPPGVPYEQYF	TGTGCCAGCAGCTTACCCCCAGGGGTCCCCTACGAGCAGTACTTC
TRBV20-1	many	TRBD1	TRBJ1-2	CSAISEGTATTYGYTF	TGCAGTGCTATCTCCGAAGGGACAGCTACTACCTATGGCTACACCTTC
TRBV11-2	many	.	TRBJ2-4	CASSFWPQIGNIQYF	TGTGCCAGCAGCTTCTGGCCCCAGATCGGAAACATTCAGTACTTC
TRBV5-1	many	.	TRBJ2-7	CASSLVPWGGEQYF	TGCGCCAGCAGCTTGGTACCCTGGGGTGGCGAGCAGTACTTC
TRBV6-1	many	.	TRBJ1-1	CASSTGQGWRTEAFF	TGTGCCAGCAGTACGGGACAAGGTTGGAGAACTGAAGCTTTCTTT
TRBV5-1	few	.	TRBJ2-5	CASSLAAGDETQYF	TGCGCCAGCAGCTTGGCGGCAGGGGATGAGACCCAGTACTTC
TRBV2	many	TRBD1	TRBJ2-7	CASGSQQGPYEQYF	TGTGCCAGCGGTTCGCAACAGGGGCCCTACGAGCAGTACTTC
TRBV5-1	many	.	TRBJ2-7	CASSLSPTYEQYF	TGCGCCAGCAGCTTGTCCCCAACCTACGAGCAGTACTTC
TRBV10-3	many	.	TRBJ2-7	CAISIGTTGAYEQYF	TGTGCCATCAGTATTGGGACGACGGGGGCCTACGAGCAGTACTTC
TRBV5-1	many	.	TRBJ1-6	CASSPGDPNSPLHF	TGCGCCAGCAGCCCAGGGGACCCAAATTCACCCCTCCACTTT
TRBV6-1	many	.	TRBJ1-1	CASRTGRPRDTEAFF	TGTGCCAGCAGAACGGGACGCCCTCGGGACACTGAAGCTTTCTTT
TRBV28	.	TRBD1	TRBJ1-2	CASSARKDRGGYGYTF	TGTGCCAGCAGTGCCCGGAAAGACAGGGGGGGCTATGGCTACACCTTC
TRBV2	many	.	TRBJ1-1	CASMREGALNTEAFF	TGTGCCAGCATGAGGGAAGGGGCCCTGAACACTGAAGCTTTCTTT
TRBV7-2	many	.	TRBJ1-2	CASSPLRAAGYGYTF	TGTGCCAGCAGCCCCCTGAGGGCTGCGGGCTATGGCTACACCTTC
TRBV11-2	many	.	TRBJ2-5	CASSSTGFKETQYF	TGTGCCAGCAGCTCCACAGGTTTTAAAGAGACCCAGTACTTC
TRBV6-1	many	.	TRBJ1-1	CASRLSYRSGFTEAFF	TGTGCCAGCAGGCTATCTTATCGATCGGGTTTCACTGAAGCTTTCTTT
TRBV7-3	many	.	TRBJ1-2	CASSLDRQVPSGYTF	TGTGCCAGCAGCTTAGACCGACAGGTCCCGAGTGGCTACACCTTC
TRBV12-3/TRBV12-4	many	TRBD2	TRBJ2-5	CASRKTSGQETQYF	TGTGCCAGCAGAAAGACTAGCGGACAAGAGACCCAGTACTTC
TRBV6-5	many	TRBD2	TRBJ2-7	CATGRGAYEQYF	TGTGCAACGGGGCGGGGGGCCTACGAGCAGTACTTC